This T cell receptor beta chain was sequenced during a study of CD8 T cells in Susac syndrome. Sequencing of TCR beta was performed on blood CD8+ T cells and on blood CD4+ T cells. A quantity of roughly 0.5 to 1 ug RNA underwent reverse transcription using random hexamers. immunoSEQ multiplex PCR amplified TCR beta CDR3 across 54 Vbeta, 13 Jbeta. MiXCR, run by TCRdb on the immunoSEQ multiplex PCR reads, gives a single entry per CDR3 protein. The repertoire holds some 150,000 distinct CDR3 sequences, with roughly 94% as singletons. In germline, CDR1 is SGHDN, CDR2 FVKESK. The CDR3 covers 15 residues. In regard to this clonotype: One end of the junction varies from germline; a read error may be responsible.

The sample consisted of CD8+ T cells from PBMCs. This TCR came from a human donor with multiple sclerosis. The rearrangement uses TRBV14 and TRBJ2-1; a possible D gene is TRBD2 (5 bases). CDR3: CASRQGSGVNNEQFF. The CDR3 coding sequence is TGTGCCAGCAGGCAAGGATCCGGGGTGAACAATGAGCAGTTCTTC.